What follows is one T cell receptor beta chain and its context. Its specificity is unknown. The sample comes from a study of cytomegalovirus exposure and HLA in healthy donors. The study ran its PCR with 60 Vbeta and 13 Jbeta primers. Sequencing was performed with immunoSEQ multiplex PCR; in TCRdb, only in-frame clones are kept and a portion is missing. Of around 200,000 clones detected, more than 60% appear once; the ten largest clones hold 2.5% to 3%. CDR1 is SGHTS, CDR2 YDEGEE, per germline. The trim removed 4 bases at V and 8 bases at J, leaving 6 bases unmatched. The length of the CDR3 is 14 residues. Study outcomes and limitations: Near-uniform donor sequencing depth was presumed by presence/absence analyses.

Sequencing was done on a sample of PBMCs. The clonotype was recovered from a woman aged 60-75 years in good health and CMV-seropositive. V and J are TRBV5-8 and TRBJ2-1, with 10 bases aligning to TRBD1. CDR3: CASSTGQGWDEQFF. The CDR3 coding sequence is TGTGCCAGCAGCACGGGACAGGGGTGGGATGAGCAGTTCTTC.